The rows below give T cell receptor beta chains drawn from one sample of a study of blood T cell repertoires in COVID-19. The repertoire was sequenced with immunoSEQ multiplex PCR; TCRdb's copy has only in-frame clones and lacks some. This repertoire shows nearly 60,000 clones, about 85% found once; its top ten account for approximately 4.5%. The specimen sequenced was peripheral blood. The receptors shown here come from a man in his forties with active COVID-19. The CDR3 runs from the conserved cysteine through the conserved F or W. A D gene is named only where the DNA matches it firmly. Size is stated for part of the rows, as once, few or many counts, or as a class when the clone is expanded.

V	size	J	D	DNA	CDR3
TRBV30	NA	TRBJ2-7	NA	TGTGCCTGGAGGGGGCTTCCCTCCTACGAGCAGTACTTC	CAWRGLPSYEQYF
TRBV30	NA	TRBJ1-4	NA	TGTGCCTGGAGTGTACCGGGGTTCGGTAGGGAAAAACTGTTTTTT	CAWSVPGFGREKLFF
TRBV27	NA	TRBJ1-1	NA	TGTGCCAGCACCCTGACACAGGGCAGTGAAGCTTTCTTT	CASTLTQGSEAFF
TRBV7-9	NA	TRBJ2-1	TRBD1	TGTGCCAGCAGCTTAGGACAGGGAGAGTACAATGAGCAGTTCTTC	CASSLGQGEYNEQFF
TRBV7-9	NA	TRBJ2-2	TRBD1	TGTGCCAGCAGCTTCTCCGGGACAGGGGGGACCGGAGAGCTGTTTTTT	CASSFSGTGGTGELFF
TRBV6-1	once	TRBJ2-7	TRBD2	TGTGCCAGCAGTGAACCGACTAGCGGGAGCTCCTACGAGCAGTACTTC	CASSEPTSGSSYEQYF
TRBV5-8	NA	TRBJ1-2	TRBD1	TGTGCCGACCTCCCCGGGACAGCCCTTTTTAACTATGGCTACACCTTC	CADLPGTALFNYGYTF
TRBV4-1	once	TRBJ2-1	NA	TGCGCCAGCAGCCAAGAGGGTACAGCCTACAATGAGCAGTTCTTC	CASSQEGTAYNEQFF
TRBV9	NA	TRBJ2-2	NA	TGTGCCAGCACCCCGGCGGTAAACACCGGGGAGCTGTTTTTT	CASTPAVNTGELFF
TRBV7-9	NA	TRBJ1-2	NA	TGTGCCAGCAGCTTAGAAGAATGGGTAAGCGGGACCTTC	CASSLEEWVSGTF
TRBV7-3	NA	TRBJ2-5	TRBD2	TGTGCCAGCAGCTTGTCCGTGCGGGAGATGGAGACCCAGTACTTC	CASSLSVREMETQYF
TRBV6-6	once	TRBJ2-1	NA	TGTGCCAGCAGTCAAAGCGGTACCCAAAGCTCCTACAATGAGCAGTTCTTC	CASSQSGTQSSYNEQFF
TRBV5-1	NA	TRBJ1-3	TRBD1	TGCGCCAGCACGACAGGACAGGGGCCTGGAAACACCATATATTTT	CASTTGQGPGNTIYF
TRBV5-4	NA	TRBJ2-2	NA	TGTGCCAGCAGCCTCGACAGGAACTCACTAAACACCGGGGAGCTGTTTTTT	CASSLDRNSLNTGELFF
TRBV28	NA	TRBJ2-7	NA	TGTGCCAGCAGTTTGCTACCAGCGTCGTACGAGCAGTACTTC	CASSLLPASYEQYF
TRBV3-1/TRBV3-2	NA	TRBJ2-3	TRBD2	TGTGCCAGCAGCCAAGGCGGGGGGAGTAGGACAGATACGCAGTATTTT	CASSQGGGSRTDTQYF
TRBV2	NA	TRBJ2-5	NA	TGTGCCAGCCTCAGGGGAGTTCAAGAGACCCAGTACTTC	CASLRGVQETQYF
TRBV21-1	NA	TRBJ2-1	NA	TGTGCCAGCAGCAAAATGGCTGTCTGCTACAATGAGCAGTTCTTC	CASSKMAVCYNEQFF
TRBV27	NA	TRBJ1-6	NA	TGTGCCAGCAGTAGACAGATAGATAATTCACCCCTCCACTTT	CASSRQIDNSPLHF
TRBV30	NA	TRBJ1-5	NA	TGTGCCGCTCAAGGAGATTATCAGCCCCAGCATTTT	CAAQGDYQPQHF
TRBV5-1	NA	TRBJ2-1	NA	TGCGCCAGCAGCTATACCCAGACAGCAAGTCTTGGGAATGAGCAGTTCTTC	CASSYTQTASLGNEQFF
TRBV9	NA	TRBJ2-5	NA	TGTGCCAGCACCCCACTATTCTTCCAAGAGACCCAGTACTTC	CASTPLFFQETQYF
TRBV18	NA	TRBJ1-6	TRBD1	TGTGCCAGCTCTCCCCCAGGGGGACGGAATAATTCACCCCTCCACTTT	CASSPPGGRNNSPLHF
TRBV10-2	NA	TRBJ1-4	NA	TGCGCCAGCAGAGGAACCCAGGGTGAAAAACTGTTTTTT	CASRGTQGEKLFF
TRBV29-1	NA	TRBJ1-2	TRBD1	TGCAGCGTCGACCGGGACAGGGGCGTAGGAGGCTACACCTTC	CSVDRDRGVGGYTF
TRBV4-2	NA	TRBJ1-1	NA	TGTGCCAGCAGCCAAGAGTCAACAGGGTGGACTGAAGCTTTCTTT	CASSQESTGWTEAFF
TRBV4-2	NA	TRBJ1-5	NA	TGTGCCAGCAGCCAATTTGACAGTGACAATCAGCCCCAGCATTTT	CASSQFDSDNQPQHF
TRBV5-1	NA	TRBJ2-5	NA	TGCGCCAGCAGCTTGCGGCGGGAAGAGACCCAGTACTTC	CASSLRREETQYF
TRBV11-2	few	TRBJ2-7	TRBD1	TGTGCCAGCAGCTTATCTAACAGGGGGGCCGAGCAGTACTTC	CASSLSNRGAEQYF
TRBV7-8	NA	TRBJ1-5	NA	TGTGCCAGCAGCACTATCGGGGGGGCTCATCAGCCCCAGCATTTT	CASSTIGGAHQPQHF
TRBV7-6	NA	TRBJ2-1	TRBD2	TGTGCCAGCAGCTTAGGAGCGGGAGGGGGTGGAGATGAGCAGTTCTTC	CASSLGAGGGGDEQFF
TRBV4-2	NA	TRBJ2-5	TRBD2	TGTGCCAGCAGCCAGCCGGGACTAGCGGGAGTCGGAGATTCGTGGACCCAGTACTTC	CASSQPGLAGVGDSWTQYF
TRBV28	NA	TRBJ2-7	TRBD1	TGTGCCAGCACAGGGGGCGAGCAGTACTTC	CASTGGEQYF
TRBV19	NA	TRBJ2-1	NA	TGTGCCAGTAGTATTCGTCCAGGATCGAGCTCCTACAATGAGCAGTTCTTC	CASSIRPGSSSYNEQFF
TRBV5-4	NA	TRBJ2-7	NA	TGTGCCAGCAGCTTGGACTACCACGAGCAGTACTTC	CASSLDYHEQYF
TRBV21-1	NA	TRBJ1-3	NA	TGTGCCAGCAGCAAAGCTCGACAGGGGAGCTCTGGAAACACCATATATTTT	CASSKARQGSSGNTIYF